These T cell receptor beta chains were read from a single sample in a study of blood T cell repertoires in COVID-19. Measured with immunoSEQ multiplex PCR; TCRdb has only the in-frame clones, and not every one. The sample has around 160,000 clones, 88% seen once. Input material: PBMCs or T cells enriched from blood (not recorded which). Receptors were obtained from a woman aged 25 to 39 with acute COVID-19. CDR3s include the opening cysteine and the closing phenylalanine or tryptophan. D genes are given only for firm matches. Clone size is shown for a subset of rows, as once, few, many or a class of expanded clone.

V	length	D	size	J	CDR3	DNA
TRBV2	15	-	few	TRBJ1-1	CASRPMGVMNTEAFF	TGTGCCAGCAGGCCAATGGGAGTCATGAACACTGAAGCTTTCTTT
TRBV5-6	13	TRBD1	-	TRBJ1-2	CASSVGQGNGYTF	TGTGCCAGCAGCGTGGGACAGGGAAATGGCTACACCTTC
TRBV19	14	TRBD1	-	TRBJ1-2	CATKSYRGETGYTF	TGTGCCACGAAGAGTTACAGGGGGGAGACTGGCTACACCTTC
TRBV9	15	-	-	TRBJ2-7	CASSVGAGSSYEQYF	TGTGCCAGCAGCGTAGGGGCGGGAAGCTCCTACGAGCAGTACTTC
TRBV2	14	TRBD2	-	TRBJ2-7	CASWDDGGIYEQYF	TGTGCCAGCTGGGATGACGGGGGGATCTACGAGCAGTACTTC
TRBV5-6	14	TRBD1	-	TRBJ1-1	CASSFGTVNTEAFF	TGTGCCAGCAGCTTCGGGACAGTGAACACTGAAGCTTTCTTT
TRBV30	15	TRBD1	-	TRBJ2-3	CAWSQTGASTDTQYF	TGTGCCTGGAGTCAAACAGGGGCTAGCACAGATACGCAGTATTTT
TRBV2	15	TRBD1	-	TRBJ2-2	CAGGQGTGVTGELFF	TGTGCCGGGGGACAGGGGACAGGGGTGACCGGGGAGCTGTTTTTT
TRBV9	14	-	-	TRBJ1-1	CASSVGGEGTEAFF	TGTGCCAGCAGCGTAGGGGGTGAGGGCACTGAAGCTTTCTTT
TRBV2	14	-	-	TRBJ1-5	CASSEQGMDQPQHF	TGTGCCAGCAGTGAGCAGGGAATGGATCAGCCCCAGCATTTT
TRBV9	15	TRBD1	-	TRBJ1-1	CASSPGDRALTEAFF	TGTGCCAGCAGCCCAGGGGACAGGGCGCTCACTGAAGCTTTCTTT
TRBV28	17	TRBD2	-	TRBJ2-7	CASSLSGTSGSFDEQYF	TGTGCCAGCAGTCTATCTGGGACTAGCGGGAGCTTCGACGAGCAGTACTTC
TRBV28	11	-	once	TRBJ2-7	CASSPFYEQYF	TGTGCCAGCAGTCCGTTTTACGAGCAGTACTTC
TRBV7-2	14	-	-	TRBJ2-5	CASSLRLDQETQYF	TGTGCCAGCAGCTTAAGACTAGACCAAGAGACCCAGTACTTC
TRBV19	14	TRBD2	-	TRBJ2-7	CASRPSSGRYEQYF	TGTGCCAGTAGACCGTCTAGCGGGAGGTACGAGCAGTACTTC